What follows are 17 T cell receptor beta chains derived from one specimen sequenced in a study of technical replicates of blood from several donors. Generated by immunoSEQ multiplex PCR, the TCRdb table keeps only in-frame clones and is missing some. Among roughly 80,000 clones listed, around 94% were seen once. Sequenced material: T cells isolated from PBMCs. The receptors derive from a human donor in good health.

The chain combines TRBV9 with TRBJ1-5; D ambiguous. From germline, CDR1 is SGDLS and CDR2 YYNGEE. V shed 0 bases and J shed 5 bases, with 6 bases lying between them. The CDR3 is 13 amino acids. The CDR3 reads CASSVDGDQPQHF. The CDR3 DNA follows: TGTGCCAGCAGCGTAGACGGGGATCAGCCCCAGCATTTT. The whole variable domain, remainder taken from reference TRBV9 and TRBJ1-5, is DSGVTQTPKHLITATGQRVTLRCSPRSGDLSVYWYQQSLDQGLQFLIQYYNGEERAKGNILERFSAQQFPDLHSELNLSSLELGDSALYFCASSVDGDQPQHFGDGTRLSIL.

The genes are TRBV7-2 and TRBJ1-1; no clear D gene. Germline CDR1 reads SGHTA; CDR2 reads FQGNSA. The CDR3 totals 14 residues. Deletions cut 3 bases from V and 0 bases from J, with 8 bases between. CDR3 sequence (DNA): TGTGCCAGCAGCTTGCCGACTATGAACACTGAAGCTTTCTTT. Protein product: CASSLPTMNTEAFF.

The J gene is TRBJ2-7, the V gene TRBV23-1; a weak D match, TRBD2 (6 bases). TRBV23-1 is flagged as an ORF with uncertain function. V lost 2 bases and J 0 bases, leaving 14 bases between the germline ends. The CDR3 is 16 amino acids. The CDR3 DNA reads as TGCGCCAGCAGTCAACGAAGGAGGCGGGACTCCTACGAGCAGTACTTC. This gives the protein CASSQRRRRDSYEQYF.

This chain uses TRBV6-1 with TRBJ1-2; D uncertain. Germline V CDR1 and CDR2: MNHNS, SASEGT. V was trimmed by 5 bases and J by 4 bases, leaving 8 bases between them. The length of the CDR3 is 12 residues. DNA of the CDR3: TGTGCCAGCAGTCACAACAGCTATGGCTACACCTTC. It is translated as CASSHNSYGYTF.

The gene calls are TRBV14 and TRBJ1-2; D gene ambiguous. V was pared by 1 base and J by 4 bases, with 4 bases between. The CDR3 sequence is 12 residues long. Germline V gives CDR1 SGHDN, CDR2 FVKESK. Here the CDR3 DNA reads TGTGCCAGCAGCCAAGCAGTCTATGGCTACACCTTC. Translated, it gives CASSQAVYGYTF.

CDR3 bases: TGCGCCAGCAGCATAGCGGGGGGCCCCTACAATGAGCAGTTCTTC. Translation gives CASSIAGGPYNEQFF. The V and J genes are TRBV5-1 and TRBJ2-1, with 10 bases identical to TRBD2. The CDR3 sequence is 15 residues long. The ends lost 4 bases at V and 2 bases at J; junction bases unmatched: 3. Germline V gene data show CDR1 as SGHRS and CDR2 as YFSETQ.

This sequence joins TRBV29-1 and TRBJ2-7; D is perhaps TRBD2 (5 bases). The germline CDR1 and CDR2 sequences are SQVTM and ANQGSEA. Trimming left V 4 bases short and J 0 bases short, with 10 bases between. The CDR3 length is 13 residues. The CDR3 is CSVVAIHSYEQYF. CDR3 DNA sequence: TGCAGCGTTGTAGCGATTCACTCCTACGAGCAGTACTTC.

The chain is built from TRBV18 and TRBJ2-7, with TRBD1 as a possible D gene (5 bases). The CDR3 sequence is 13 residues long. The germline V and J ends were trimmed by 3 bases and 2 bases, with 8 bases remaining between them. Germline V gene data show CDR1 as KGHSH and CDR2 as LQKENI. The CDR3 spells CASSPGRAYEQYF. The CDR3 DNA sequence: TGTGCCAGCTCACCGGGCAGGGCCTACGAGCAGTACTTC.

The chain combines TRBV10-3 with TRBJ1-1; perhaps TRBD1 as D (6 bases). Trimming shortened V by 6 bases and J by 7 bases, and 18 bases separated the two germline ends. The germline CDR1 and CDR2 sequences are ENHRY and SYGVKD. This CDR3 comprises 14 residues. The CDR3 loop reads CAISPIRQADEAFF. CDR3 nucleotide sequence: TGTGCCATCAGCCCAATCCGACAGGCAGATGAAGCTTTCTTT.

The CDR3 sequence is CASSQVLSGVAYEQYF. The CDR3 nucleotides read TGCGCCAGCAGCCAAGTCCTCAGCGGGGTGGCCTACGAGCAGTACTTC. The rearrangement uses TRBV4-3 and TRBJ2-7; 7 bases line up with TRBD2. Trimming took 1 base from V and 2 from J; bases not matched to a gene: 8. Germline values: CDR1 LGHNA, CDR2 YSLEER. The CDR3 is 16 amino acids.

The chain carries TRBV6-5 and TRBJ1-1; TRBD1 is a possible D gene (5 bases). V lost 5 bases, J lost 1 base, and 8 bases lay in between. This CDR3 region has 13 residues. Germline V lookup: CDR1 MNHEY, CDR2 SVGAGI. The CDR3 nucleotides are TGTGCCAGCAGTACTCAGGGGAACACTGAAGCTTTCTTT. Translating it yields CASSTQGNTEAFF.

This sequence joins TRBV7-2 and TRBJ2-7, with 11 bases fitting TRBD1. The germline CDR1 and CDR2 sequences are SGHTA and FQGNSA. The CDR3 covers 18 residues. V lost 5 bases and J lost 4; bases outside the gene matches: 16. The CDR3 is CASSPIFSPGQGVYEQYF. For the CDR3, the DNA is TGTGCCAGCAGCCCCATTTTTTCACCGGGACAGGGGGTTTACGAGCAGTACTTC.

The gene calls are TRBV9 and TRBJ2-7; the D gene is possibly TRBD2 (6 bases). CDR1 is SGDLS and CDR2 is YYNGEE in the germline V gene. The CDR3 contains 14 residues. V lost 2 bases to trimming and J lost 2 bases, with 11 bases between them. In nucleotides, the CDR3 is TGTGCCAGCAGCGTCGGAGGGAAGGCCTACGAGCAGTACTTC. Translated, it gives CASSVGGKAYEQYF.

V gene TRBV10-3 combines with J gene TRBJ1-1; TRBD1 might be the D (5 bases). The CDR3 covers 14 residues. The ends were cut back, 3 bases at V and 1 base at J, with 9 bases in the middle. CDR1 is ENHRY and CDR2 is SYGVKD in the germline V gene. For the CDR3, the DNA is TGTGCCATCAGTGATGTCAGGGAGAACACTGAAGCTTTCTTT. Protein sequence: CAISDVRENTEAFF.

The chain uses TRBV1 and TRBJ2-1; the D call in the table, TRBD2, was not verified against the DNA. TRBV1 constitutes a pseudogene. CDR3 size: 16 residues. CDR3 sequence (DNA): TGCACCAGCAGCCAAGATGCAAGCGGGACGGGCAATGAGCAGTTCTTC. Its protein product is CTSSQDASGTGNEQFF.

This chain joins TRBV18 and TRBJ2-1; weak D call: TRBD2 (6 bases). Trimming removed 1 base at V and 5 bases at J, with 12 bases between. CDR1 is KGHSH and CDR2 is LQKENI in the germline V gene. This CDR3 region has 15 residues. CDR3 region: CASSPRLRDHNEQFF. The CDR3, as DNA: TGTGCCAGCTCACCACGCTTGCGGGACCACAATGAGCAGTTCTTC.

J is TRBJ2-3 and V is TRBV10-3; 16 positions agree with TRBD2. The junction had 16 bases not matched to a gene; V was cut back by 10 bases and J by 3 bases. From germline, CDR1 is ENHRY and CDR2 SYGVKD. The CDR3 spans 19 residues. The DNA of the CDR3 is TGTGCCACCTCTCCGGACCCGGGACTAGCGGGAGGGCCGACAGATACGCAGTATTTT. The encoded protein is CATSPDPGLAGGPTDTQYF.